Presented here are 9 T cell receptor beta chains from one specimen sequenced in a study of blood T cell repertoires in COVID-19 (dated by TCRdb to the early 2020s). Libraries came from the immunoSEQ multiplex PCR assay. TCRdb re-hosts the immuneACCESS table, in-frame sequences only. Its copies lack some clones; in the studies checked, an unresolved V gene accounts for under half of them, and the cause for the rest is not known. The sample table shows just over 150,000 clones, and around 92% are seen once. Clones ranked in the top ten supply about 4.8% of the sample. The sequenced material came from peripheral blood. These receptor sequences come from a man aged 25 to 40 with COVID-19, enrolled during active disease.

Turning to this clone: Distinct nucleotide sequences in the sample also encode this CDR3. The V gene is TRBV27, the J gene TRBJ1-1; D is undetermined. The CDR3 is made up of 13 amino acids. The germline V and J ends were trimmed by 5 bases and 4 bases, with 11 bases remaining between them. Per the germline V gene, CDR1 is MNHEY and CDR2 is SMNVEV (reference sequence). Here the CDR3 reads CASSPLRGTEAFF. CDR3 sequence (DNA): TGTGCCAGCAGTCCCCTGAGAGGCACTGAAGCTTTCTTT.

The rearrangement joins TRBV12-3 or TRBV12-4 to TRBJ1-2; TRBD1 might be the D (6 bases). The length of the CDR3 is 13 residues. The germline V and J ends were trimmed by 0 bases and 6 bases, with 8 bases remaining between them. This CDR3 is CASSLAGAHGYTF. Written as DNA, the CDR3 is TGTGCCAGCAGTTTAGCGGGGGCACATGGCTACACCTTC.

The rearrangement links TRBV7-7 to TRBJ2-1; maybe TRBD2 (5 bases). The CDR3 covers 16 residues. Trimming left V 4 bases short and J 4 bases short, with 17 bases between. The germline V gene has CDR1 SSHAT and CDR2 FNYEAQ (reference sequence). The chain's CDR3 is CASSSHLGLPYNEQFF. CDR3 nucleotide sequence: TGTGCCAGCAGCTCACACCTCGGACTCCCATACAATGAGCAGTTCTTC.

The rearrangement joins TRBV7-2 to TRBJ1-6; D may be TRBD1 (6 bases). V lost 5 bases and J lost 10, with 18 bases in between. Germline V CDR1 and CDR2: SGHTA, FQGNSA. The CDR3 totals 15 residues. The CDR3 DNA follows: TGTGCCAGCAGCCCACAGGGAAATCAGGGGTCACCCCTCCACTTT. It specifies CASSPQGNQGSPLHF.

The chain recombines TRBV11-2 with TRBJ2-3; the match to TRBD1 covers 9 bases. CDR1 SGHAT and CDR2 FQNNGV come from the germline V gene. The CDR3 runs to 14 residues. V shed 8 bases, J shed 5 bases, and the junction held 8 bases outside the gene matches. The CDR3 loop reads CASGDRANRDTQYF. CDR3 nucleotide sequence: TGTGCCAGCGGGGACAGGGCGAATAGAGATACGCAGTATTTT.

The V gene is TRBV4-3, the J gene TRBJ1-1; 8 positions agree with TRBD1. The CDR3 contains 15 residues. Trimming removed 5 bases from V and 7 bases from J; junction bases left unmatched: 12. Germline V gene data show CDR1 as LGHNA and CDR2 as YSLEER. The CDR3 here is CASSSTVLQGDEAFF. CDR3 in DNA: TGCGCCAGCAGCTCCACTGTCCTACAGGGGGATGAAGCTTTCTTT.

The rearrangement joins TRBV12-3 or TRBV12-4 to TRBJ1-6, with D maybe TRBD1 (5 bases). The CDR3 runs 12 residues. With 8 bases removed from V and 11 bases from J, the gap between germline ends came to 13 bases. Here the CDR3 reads CASGGEGTPLHF. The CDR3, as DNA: TGTGCCAGCGGAGGGGAAGGGACACCCCTCCACTTT.

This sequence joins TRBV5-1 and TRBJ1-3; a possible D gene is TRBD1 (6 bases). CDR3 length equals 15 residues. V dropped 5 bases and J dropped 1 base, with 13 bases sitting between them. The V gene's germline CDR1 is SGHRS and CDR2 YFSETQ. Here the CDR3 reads CASSIQQGSGNTIYF. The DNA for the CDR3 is TGCGCCAGCAGTATTCAACAGGGATCTGGAAACACCATATATTTT. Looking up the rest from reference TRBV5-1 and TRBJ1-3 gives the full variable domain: KAGVTQTPRYLIKTRGQQVTLSCSPISGHRSVSWYQQTPGQGLQFLFEYFSETQRNKGNFPGRFSGRQFSNSRSEMNVSTLELGDSALYLCASSIQQGSGNTIYFGEGSWLTVV.

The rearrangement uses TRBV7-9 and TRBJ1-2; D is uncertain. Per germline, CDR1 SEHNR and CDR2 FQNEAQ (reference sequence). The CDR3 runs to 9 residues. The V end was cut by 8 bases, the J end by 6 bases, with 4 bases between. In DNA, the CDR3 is TGTGCCAGCCAGGATGGCTACACCTTC. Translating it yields CASQDGYTF.